This passage covers 18 T cell receptor beta chains from one sample sequenced in a study of T cell responses to AZD1222 COVID-19 vaccine. Repertoires were generated with immunoSEQ multiplex PCR, while TCRdb's copy carries only in-frame clones and drops some. This sample has roughly 120,000 clones; around 92% occur once, and the top ten carry about 3%. The sequencing used peripheral blood, collected on day 0 of AZD1222 vaccination. The receptors stem from an adult in good health.

The rearrangement joins TRBV3-1 (or the pseudogene TRBV3-2) to TRBJ1-1, with a weak D call TRBD1 (6 bases). This CDR3 is built from 14 residues. V was trimmed by 1 base and J by 1 base, leaving 7 bases between them. CDR1 and CDR2 from the germline V gene are LGHDT and YNNKEL (reference sequence). The CDR3 coding sequence is TGTGCCAGCAGCCAAGCGGACAGGAACACTGAAGCTTTCTTT. Translation gives CASSQADRNTEAFF.

This sequence joins TRBV27 and TRBJ1-5; D is ambiguous. Trimming removed 6 bases at V and 11 bases at J, with 17 bases between. This CDR3 spans 13 amino acids. Germline V gives CDR1 MNHEY, CDR2 SMNVEV (reference sequence). For the CDR3, the DNA is TGTGCCAGCAGCTACGACGCTAATGCGGCCCAGCATTTT. It encodes CASSYDANAAQHF.

The chain recombines TRBV24-1 with TRBJ1-1; D is unresolved. CDR1 and CDR2 from the germline V gene are KGHDR and SFDVKD. The CDR3 is 12 residues long. Trimming took off 5 bases at V and 5 bases at J, with 8 bases between the two ends. In nucleotides, the CDR3 is TGTGCCACCAGTGCTTTTGGGACTGAAGCTTTCTTT. The encoded protein is CATSAFGTEAFF.

This chain uses TRBV19 with TRBJ1-3; D remains ambiguous. CDR1 LNHDA and CDR2 SQIVND come from the germline V gene (reference sequence). The CDR3 totals 14 residues. The V gene lost 10 bases and the J gene lost 2 bases, with 15 bases spanning the gap. This chain's CDR3 is CATSGPQPGNTIYF. CDR3 sequence (DNA): TGTGCCACCTCAGGCCCTCAACCTGGAAACACCATATATTTT. Full variable domain (outside the CDR3, taken from reference TRBV19 and TRBJ1-3): DGGITQSPKYLFRKEGQNVTLSCEQNLNHDAMYWYRQDPGQGLRLIYYSQIVNDFQKGDIAEGYSVSREKKESFPLTVTSAQKNPTAFYLCATSGPQPGNTIYFGEGSWLTVV.

The chain's CDR3 is CAISEGVAYNEQFF. The DNA for the CDR3 is TGTGCCATCAGTGAGGGAGTAGCTTACAATGAGCAGTTCTTC. V is TRBV10-3 and J is TRBJ2-1; no definite D call. This CDR3 is 14 amino acids long. Germline CDR1 and CDR2: ENHRY and SYGVKD. Between the trimmed V and J ends, which lost 2 bases and 4 bases, there was a span of 9 bases.

The rearrangement uses TRBV9 and TRBJ2-1; D possibly corresponds to TRBD1 (6 bases). V lost 0 bases and J lost 10, with 14 bases in between. The germline gives CDR1 SGDLS, CDR2 YYNGEE. The CDR3 has 14 residues. As DNA, the CDR3 is TGTGCCAGCAGCGTAGATCGGGCGAGGGGGGAGCAGTTCTTC. Protein product: CASSVDRARGEQFF.

This rearrangement joins TRBV5-4 to TRBJ2-3; D is possibly TRBD2 (6 bases). V was cut by 4 bases and J by 0 bases, with 12 bases left in between. The length of the CDR3 is 15 residues. In germline, CDR1 is SGHNT, CDR2 YYREEE (reference sequence). The CDR3 bases are TGTGCCAGCAGCCCGGGACTCGCCAGCACAGATACGCAGTATTTT. Protein product: CASSPGLASTDTQYF.

The rearrangement links TRBV5-4 to TRBJ1-1; TRBD1 matches 7 bases. Looked up from germline, CDR1 is SGHNT and CDR2 is YYREEE (reference sequence). This CDR3 comprises 15 residues. Germline trimming cut 4 bases from V and 1 base from J; bases unmatched to any gene: 7. The DNA for the CDR3 is TGTGCCAGCAGCCTACCGGGACAGACGAACACTGAAGCTTTCTTT. The encoded protein is CASSLPGQTNTEAFF.

The chain couples TRBV30 to TRBJ1-1; 7 nucleotides match TRBD1. The germline V gene encodes CDR1 GTSNPN and CDR2 SVGIG (reference sequence). The CDR3 spans 12 residues. J was trimmed by 1 base and V by 7 bases; bases with no gene match: 3. CDR3 region: CALGQWNTEAFF. The CDR3 nucleotides read TGTGCCTTGGGACAGTGGAACACTGAAGCTTTCTTT. Looking up the rest from reference TRBV30 and TRBJ1-1 gives the full variable domain: SQTIHQWPATLVQPVGSPLSLECTVEGTSNPNLYWYRQAAGRGLQLLFYSVGIGQISSEVPQNLSASRPQDRQFILSSKKLLLSDSGFYLCALGQWNTEAFFGQGTRLTVV.

The CDR3 nucleotides are TGTGCCAGCAGTTACATGAGACAAATCTCTGGAAACACCATATATTTT. It encodes CASSYMRQISGNTIYF. The chain couples TRBV6-5 to TRBJ1-3; D unresolved. Trimming cost V 2 bases and J 0 bases, with 11 bases left between them. The CDR3 is 16 residues long. Germline CDR1 is MNHEY and CDR2 is SVGAGI.

This chain uses TRBV28 with TRBJ2-7; TRBD1 or TRBD2 may be the D gene (5 bases each). V shed 2 bases and J shed 1 base, with 12 bases lying between them. The CDR3 totals 15 residues. Per germline, CDR1 MDHEN and CDR2 SYDVKM. CDR3 sequence reads: CASSLPGTASYEQYF. The CDR3 DNA is TGTGCCAGCAGTTTACCGGGGACCGCATCCTACGAGCAGTACTTC.

With respect to this clone: At one boundary the junction diverges from the germline segment, which might be a read error. The chain is built from TRBV13 and TRBJ2-2, with D possibly being TRBD2 (5 bases). CDR1 is PRHDT and CDR2 is FYEKMQ in the germline V gene (reference sequence). CDR3 length: 14 amino acids. The CDR3 DNA is TGTGCCAGCAGCTCCGGACTGGGCACCCGGGAGCTGTTTTTT. This encodes CASSSGLGTRELFF.

V is TRBV18 and J is TRBJ1-3; tentatively, D is TRBD1 (6 bases). Germline V gene sequence: CDR1 KGHSH, CDR2 LQKENI. The ends were cut back, 2 bases at V and 2 bases at J, with 16 bases in the middle. CDR3 length equals 17 residues. The CDR3 region is CASSPTQGARTGNTIYF. CDR3 nucleotide sequence: TGTGCCAGCTCACCAACACAGGGCGCCCGTACTGGAAACACCATATATTTT. The entire variable domain, with the rest obtained from reference TRBV18 and TRBJ1-3, is as follows: NAGVMQNPRHLVRRRGQEARLRCSPMKGHSHVYWYRQLPEEGLKFMVYLQKENIIDESGMPKERFSAEFPKEGPSILRIQQVVRGDSAAYFCASSPTQGARTGNTIYFGEGSWLTVV.

The count of this clone is one. J is TRBJ2-1 and V is TRBV14; D unclear. Looked up from germline, CDR1 is SGHDN and CDR2 is FVKESK. The V gene lost 4 bases and the J gene lost 5 bases, with 12 bases spanning the gap. The CDR3 covers 14 residues. The CDR3 coding sequence is TGTGCCAGCAGCCCACGGTTACGCAACAATGAGCAGTTCTTC. Translating it yields CASSPRLRNNEQFF.

The CDR3 sequence is CASSLGLAVYNEQFF. The CDR3 region has the DNA TGTGCCAGCAGTTTAGGACTAGCGGTCTACAATGAGCAGTTCTTC. The V gene is TRBV28, the J gene TRBJ2-1; 10 bases line up with TRBD2. The V gene end was trimmed by 2 bases and the J gene end by 3 bases; junction bases not matched to a gene: 1. The V gene's germline CDR1 is MDHEN and CDR2 SYDVKM. The CDR3 has 15 residues. Based on the CDR3 plus reference TRBV28 and TRBJ2-1, the full variable domain is DVKVTQSSRYLVKRTGEKVFLECVQDMDHENMFWYRQDPGLGLRLIYFSYDVKMKEKGDIPEGYSVSREKKERFSLILESASTNQTSMYLCASSLGLAVYNEQFFGPGTRLTVL.

The chain combines TRBV28 with TRBJ2-1; D not resolved. CDR1 MDHEN and CDR2 SYDVKM come from the germline V gene. V was shortened by 7 bases and J by 3 bases, with 19 bases between the two germline ends. The CDR3 is made up of 16 amino acids. This CDR3 reads CASNPTVHFDYNEQFF. The DNA for the CDR3 is TGTGCCAGCAATCCCACGGTCCATTTTGACTACAATGAGCAGTTCTTC.

The CDR3 loop reads CASSSRTGESYNSPLHF. Here the CDR3 DNA reads TGTGCCAGTAGTAGCCGGACAGGGGAATCCTATAATTCACCCCTCCACTTT. The rearrangement uses TRBV19 and TRBJ1-6, with 9 bases matching TRBD1. V was pared by 4 bases and J by 1 base, with 5 bases of the junction left unmatched. Germline CDR1 is LNHDA and CDR2 is SQIVND (reference sequence). The CDR3 has 17 residues.

The chain links TRBV12-3 or TRBV12-4 to TRBJ1-1; maybe TRBD1 (6 bases). With 3 bases removed from V and 13 bases from J, the gap between germline ends came to 12 bases. This CDR3 is 11 amino acids long. CDR3 coding DNA: TGTGCCAGCAGTTTCGGACAGCTTGGTTTCTTT. Translated: CASSFGQLGFF.